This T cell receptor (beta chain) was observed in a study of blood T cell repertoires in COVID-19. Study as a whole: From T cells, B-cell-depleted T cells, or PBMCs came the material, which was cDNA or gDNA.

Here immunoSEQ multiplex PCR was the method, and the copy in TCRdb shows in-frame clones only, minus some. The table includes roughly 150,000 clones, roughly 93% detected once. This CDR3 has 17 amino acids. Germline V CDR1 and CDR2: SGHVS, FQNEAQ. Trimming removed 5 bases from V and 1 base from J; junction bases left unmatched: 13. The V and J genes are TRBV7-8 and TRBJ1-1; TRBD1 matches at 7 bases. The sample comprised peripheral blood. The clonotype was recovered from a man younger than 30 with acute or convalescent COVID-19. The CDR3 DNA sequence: TGTGCCAGCAGCGGGGGACAGTCCTTGGTAAGGAACACTGAAGCTTTCTTT. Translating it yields CASSGGQSLVRNTEAFF. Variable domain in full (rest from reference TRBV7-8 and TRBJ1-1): GAGVSQSPRYKVAKRGQDVALRCDPISGHVSLFWYQQALGQGPEFLTYFQNEAQLDKSGLPSDRFFAERPEGSVSTLKIQRTQQEDSAVYLCASSGGQSLVRNTEAFFGQGTRLTVV.